The 29 T cell receptor beta chains below were found in one sample sequenced in a study of cytomegalovirus exposure and HLA in healthy donors. With 60 Vbeta and 13 Jbeta primers, the PCR was carried out. Assay used: immunoSEQ multiplex PCR; TCRdb lists only in-frame clones, some missing. The sample includes some 190,000 clones, 80% seen only once; the top ten take roughly 2%. Sequencing used PBMCs. The receptors originated from a woman aged 25 to 45 in good health and CMV-seronegative.

The chain employs TRBV30 and TRBJ1-1; tentatively, D is TRBD1 (6 bases). The CDR3 has 13 amino acids. CDR1 is GTSNPN and CDR2 is SVGIG in the germline V gene (reference sequence). V lost 7 bases, J lost 0 bases, and 12 bases lay in between. The CDR3 region has the DNA TGTGCCTACTCCACAGGGCTGAACACTGAAGCTTTCTTT. Encoded protein: CAYSTGLNTEAFF.

This chain joins TRBV5-4 and TRBJ2-4, with a weak D call TRBD2 (7 bases). V lost 2 bases, J lost 1 base, and 10 bases lay in between. CDR1 and CDR2 (germline): SGHNT, YYREEE (reference sequence). This CDR3 comprises 15 residues. In DNA form, the CDR3 reads TGTGCCAGCAGCTTTGGGGGGGCGGCCAAAAACATTCAGTACTTC. Encoded protein: CASSFGGAAKNIQYF.

Points on this clone: Other DNA sequences in this specimen translate into the identical CDR3. V usage is TRBV5-1 and J usage is TRBJ2-7, with D uncertain. The CDR3 runs 14 residues. The germline CDR1 and CDR2 sequences are SGHRS and YFSETQ. The ends were cut back, 0 bases at V and 0 bases at J, with 7 bases in the middle. This chain's CDR3 is CASSLGGSSYEQYF. CDR3 bases: TGCGCCAGCAGCTTGGGAGGCAGCTCCTACGAGCAGTACTTC.

V gene TRBV15 combines with J gene TRBJ2-1; maybe TRBD2 (6 bases). V was pared by 8 bases and J by 8 bases, with 37 bases between. Germline values: CDR1 LNHNV, CDR2 YYDKDF (reference sequence). The CDR3 is 20 residues long. CDR3 amino acids: CATGGLMRALGGRREDEQFF. In nucleotides, the CDR3 is TGTGCCACCGGGGGTCTTATGAGGGCATTGGGAGGTAGGCGAGAGGATGAGCAGTTCTTC.

In its sample, this clone was seen a few times. The chain uses TRBV5-1 and TRBJ2-3, with 8 positions matching TRBD1. V was clipped by 7 bases and J by 4 bases; unmatched bases: 8. This CDR3 comprises 14 residues. The germline V gene has CDR1 SGHRS and CDR2 YFSETQ. The CDR3 bases are TGCGCCAGCGGACAGGGCCTTACGGCAGATACGCAGTATTTT. It encodes CASGQGLTADTQYF.

The chain uses TRBV9 and TRBJ1-1; a possible D gene is TRBD1 (5 bases). The CDR3 is 15 residues long. Between the trimmed V and J ends, which lost 3 bases and 0 bases, there was a span of 12 bases. Germline V gives CDR1 SGDLS, CDR2 YYNGEE. The CDR3 reads CASSAQQVMNTEAFF. CDR3 DNA sequence: TGTGCCAGCAGCGCCCAACAGGTTATGAACACTGAAGCTTTCTTT.

On this clone: The sample contains more than one DNA sequence encoding this CDR3. J is TRBJ1-1 and V is TRBV7-9, with D perhaps TRBD1 (5 bases). The CDR3 sequence is 14 residues long. Germline CDR1 and CDR2: SEHNR and FQNEAQ (reference sequence). V was pared by 1 base and J by 2 bases, with 8 bases between. The CDR3 DNA sequence: TGTGCCAGCAGCTTAGTGGGGGGAAACACTGAAGCTTTCTTT. Protein sequence: CASSLVGGNTEAFF.

This rearrangement joins TRBV7-8 to TRBJ1-4; 8 nucleotides match TRBD1. The germline V gene encodes CDR1 SGHVS and CDR2 FQNEAQ. The CDR3 covers 15 residues. V was clipped by 3 bases and J by 7 bases; unmatched bases: 7. The CDR3 DNA follows: TGTGCCAGCAGCTTCGACATAGGACAGGGTGAAAAACTGTTTTTT. Amino acid sequence: CASSFDIGQGEKLFF.

In its sample, this clone was seen a few times. One end of the junction fails to match germline, which may point to a read error. The chain uses TRBV5-8 and TRBJ1-2; unclear D gene. CDR3 length equals 11 residues. The germline CDR1 and CDR2 sequences are SGHTS and YDEGEE. The CDR3: CASSAISVAGF. The CDR3 DNA sequence: TGTGCCAGCAGCGCAATCTCGGTTGCCGGCTTC. The complete variable domain, with remaining parts taken from reference TRBV5-8 and TRBJ1-2, reads EAGVTQSPTHLIKTRGQQATLRCSPISGHTSVYWYQQALGLGLQFLLWYDEGEERNRGNFPPRFSGRQFPNYSSELNVNALELEDSALYLCASSAISVAGFGSGTRLTVV.

As to this clone: One end of the junction fails to match germline, which may point to a read error. The gene calls are TRBV25-1 and TRBJ1-6; 7 bases map to TRBD1. The CDR3 is made up of 16 amino acids. Germline V CDR1 and CDR2: MGHDK, SYGVNS. As DNA, the CDR3 is TGTGCCAGCCCACACTTAGGACAGGCGTATAATTCCCCCCTCCACTTT. It encodes CASPHLGQAYNSPLHF.

This rearrangement joins TRBV25-1 to TRBJ2-1; D perhaps matches TRBD1 (6 bases). Germline lookup yields CDR1 MGHDK and CDR2 SYGVNS. The germline V and J ends were trimmed by 8 bases and 11 bases, with 16 bases remaining between them. The CDR3 extends over 12 amino acids. Here the CDR3 DNA reads TGTGCCAGCGGATGGACAGAAACCCAGCAGTTCTTC. Its protein product is CASGWTETQQFF.

This chain joins TRBV30 and TRBJ1-1; 7 bases map to TRBD1. Germline-derived CDR1 and CDR2 are GTSNPN and SVGIG (reference sequence). Germline trimming cut 1 base from V and 5 bases from J; bases unmatched to any gene: 10. The CDR3 has 15 amino acids. The CDR3 here is CAWSGLTGSSTEAFF. DNA for the CDR3: TGTGCCTGGAGTGGTTTGACAGGGTCGAGTACTGAAGCTTTCTTT.

The chain is built from TRBV30 and TRBJ2-7; D gene ambiguous. There are 14 residues in the CDR3. Germline V lookup: CDR1 GTSNPN, CDR2 SVGIG (reference sequence). Trimming removed 3 bases at V and 9 bases at J, with 21 bases between. In DNA, the CDR3 is TGTGCCTGGAGCCTCTCGATTACGACTTTCGGGCAGTACTTC. Encoded protein: CAWSLSITTFGQYF.

The chain carries TRBV5-5 and TRBJ1-5; a possible D gene is TRBD1 (6 bases). The CDR3 runs 14 residues. V shed 0 bases and J shed 5 bases, with 9 bases lying between them. Germline V gene lookup returns CDR1 SGHKS and CDR2 YYEKEE (reference sequence). This CDR3 is CASSLGGTYQPQHF. The DNA of the CDR3 is TGTGCCAGCAGCTTGGGGGGGACATATCAGCCCCAGCATTTT.

This chain joins TRBV7-2 and TRBJ2-7; 9 bases fit TRBD1. V shed 8 bases and J 5 bases; nucleotides not matched to a gene: 10. CDR1 and CDR2 from the germline V gene are SGHTA and FQGNSA. The CDR3 extends over 14 amino acids. The CDR3 DNA is TGTGCCAGCGTGGCTACCGGGACAGGGAACGAGCAGTACTTC. It translates to CASVATGTGNEQYF.

This clone occurred once. This chain links TRBV6-4 with TRBJ2-7; the match to TRBD2 covers 10 bases. Germline lookup yields CDR1 MRHNA and CDR2 SNTAGT. This CDR3 region has 15 residues. The V gene end was trimmed by 3 bases and the J gene end by 2 bases; junction bases not matched to a gene: 4. CDR3 residues: CASSEASGGPYEQYF. DNA for the CDR3: TGTGCCAGCAGTGAAGCTAGCGGGGGCCCCTACGAGCAGTACTTC.

This chain joins TRBV5-1 and TRBJ1-1; D not resolved. The germline CDR1 and CDR2 sequences are SGHRS and YFSETQ. The CDR3 is 15 amino acids. Trimming stripped 5 bases from V and 3 bases from J, with 17 bases between. CDR3 amino acids: CASRGSEGRYTEAFF. The CDR3 DNA reads TGCGCCAGCAGGGGTTCGGAGGGTAGGTACACTGAAGCTTTCTTT.

The chain has TRBV7-8 and TRBJ1-6; the D gene is possibly TRBD1 (6 bases). In germline, CDR1 is SGHVS, CDR2 FQNEAQ. Trimming took 5 bases from V and 7 from J, leaving 15 bases between them. The CDR3 has 15 residues. The CDR3 sequence is CASSAQGGKNSPLHF. DNA of the CDR3: TGTGCCAGCAGCGCACAGGGTGGGAAGAATTCACCCCTCCACTTT.

The chain uses TRBV9 and TRBJ2-2, with D hard to call. The CDR3 covers 15 residues. Germline values: CDR1 SGDLS, CDR2 YYNGEE. V lost 1 base and J lost 6, with 13 bases in between. In DNA, the CDR3 is TGTGCCAGCAGCGTATTAACTAATCTCCCCGGGGAGCTGTTTTTT. Translated, it gives CASSVLTNLPGELFF.

This clone appeared once. This chain uses TRBV6-5 with TRBJ1-5; D unresolved. The V end lost 6 bases, the J end lost 0 bases, and 6 bases lay between the germline ends. Germline values: CDR1 MNHEY, CDR2 SVGAGI. CDR3 length: 13 residues. The CDR3 region has the DNA TGTGCCAGCAGCCCGGGTAGCAATCAGCCCCAGCATTTT. Translated: CASSPGSNQPQHF.

J is TRBJ2-5 and V is TRBV25-1, with 11 bases matching TRBD2. CDR1 is MGHDK, CDR2 SYGVNS, per germline. V trimming: 5 bases; J trimming: 11 bases; junction bases outside the gene matches: 10. The length of the CDR3 is 14 residues. In nucleotides, the CDR3 is TGTGCCAGCAGTCCTCGACTAGCGGGGAGTGAGCAGTACTTC. Its translation is CASSPRLAGSEQYF.

The V gene is TRBV30, the J gene TRBJ1-1; a weak D match, TRBD1 (5 bases). Germline V lookup: CDR1 GTSNPN, CDR2 SVGIG (reference sequence). V lost 4 bases and J 4 bases, leaving 10 bases between the germline ends. The CDR3 is 12 residues long. CDR3 bases: TGTGCCTGGATCGCGGGGGGCACTGAAGCTTTCTTT. It encodes CAWIAGGTEAFF.

The rearrangement joins TRBV2 to TRBJ1-6; D is unresolved. V dropped 4 bases and J dropped 3 bases, with 10 bases sitting between them. Germline CDR1 is SNHLY and CDR2 is FYNNEI. The CDR3 covers 15 residues. The CDR3 sequence is CASSVFELYNSPLHF. The CDR3 nucleotides read TGTGCCAGCAGTGTTTTCGAGCTCTATAATTCACCCCTCCACTTT.

The rearrangement uses TRBV6-5 and TRBJ2-1; D may be TRBD1 (5 bases). Between the trimmed V and J ends, which lost 3 bases and 10 bases, there was a span of 13 bases. Germline V gives CDR1 MNHEY, CDR2 SVGAGI. This CDR3 comprises 13 residues. CDR3 sequence reads: CASSYYQGGEQFF. CDR3 DNA sequence: TGTGCCAGCAGTTATTATCAGGGCGGAGAGCAGTTCTTC.

The chain couples TRBV5-1 to TRBJ1-2; maybe TRBD1 (6 bases). Germline V gives CDR1 SGHRS, CDR2 YFSETQ. Trimming shortened V by 0 bases and J by 5 bases, and 17 bases separated the two germline ends. The CDR3 totals 16 residues. The CDR3 loop reads CASSLGSTDSLYGYTF. The CDR3 coding sequence is TGCGCCAGCAGCTTGGGCTCAACGGACAGTCTTTATGGCTACACCTTC. Looking up the rest from reference TRBV5-1 and TRBJ1-2 gives the full variable domain: KAGVTQTPRYLIKTRGQQVTLSCSPISGHRSVSWYQQTPGQGLQFLFEYFSETQRNKGNFPGRFSGRQFSNSRSEMNVSTLELGDSALYLCASSLGSTDSLYGYTFGSGTRLTVV.

This rearrangement joins TRBV6-1 to TRBJ1-2; D might be TRBD1 (6 bases). Germline CDR1 MNHNS, CDR2 SASEGT. There are 15 residues in the CDR3. The V end lost 9 bases, the J end lost 1 base, and 18 bases lay between the germline ends. The CDR3 sequence: CASQGHDLLNYGYTF. CDR3 coding DNA: TGTGCCAGTCAGGGGCACGATCTCCTTAACTATGGCTACACCTTC.

The V gene is TRBV2, the J gene TRBJ2-7; TRBD2 might be the D (5 bases). From germline, CDR1 is SNHLY and CDR2 FYNNEI. This CDR3 spans 12 amino acids. V gave up 3 bases and J gave up 7 bases, with 10 bases separating them. The CDR3: CASSEEVGEQYF. In DNA form, the CDR3 reads TGTGCCAGCAGTGAGGAGGTGGGGGAGCAGTACTTC. The full variable domain, in which reference TRBV2 and TRBJ2-7 provide the parts outside the CDR3, is EPEVTQTPSHQVTQMGQEVILRCVPISNHLYFYWYRQILGQKVEFLVSFYNNEISEKSEIFDDQFSVERPDGSNFTLKIRSTKLEDSAMYFCASSEEVGEQYFGPGTRLTVT.

The rearrangement uses TRBV6-6 and TRBJ1-5; a possible D gene is TRBD1 (6 bases). Germline V CDR1 and CDR2: MNHNY, SVGAGI (reference sequence). The CDR3 consists of 13 residues. The V and J ends lost 4 bases and 7 bases respectively, with 11 bases between them. CDR3 sequence: CASSWTVGQPQHF. CDR3 nucleotides: TGTGCCAGCAGTTGGACAGTTGGCCAGCCCCAGCATTTT.

CDR3 protein: CASSHPTGNVYNEQFF. Here the CDR3 DNA reads TGTGCCAGCAGCCATCCGACAGGCAATGTCTACAATGAGCAGTTCTTC. V gene TRBV14 combines with J gene TRBJ2-1; maybe TRBD1 (6 bases). Trimming removed 3 bases from V and 3 bases from J, with 15 bases in between. CDR3 length: 16 residues. CDR1 is SGHDN, CDR2 FVKESK, per germline. Combining the CDR3 with reference TRBV14 and TRBJ2-1 gives the whole variable domain EAGVTQFPSHSVIEKGQTVTLRCDPISGHDNLYWYRRVMGKEIKFLLHFVKESKQDESGMPNNRFLAERTGGTYSTLKVQPAELEDSGVYFCASSHPTGNVYNEQFFGPGTRLTVL.